This T cell receptor beta chain was found in a study of CD8 T cells in ankylosing spondylitis (dated 2017 in TCRdb). Regarding the study in general: To find TCR variants linked to disease, the study profiled T cell receptor beta repertoires in ankylosing spondylitis patients and healthy donors. In total, the full study cohort was made up of some 110 healthy donors and 25 to 30 ankylosing spondylitis patients. Samples of peripheral blood were taken, and for ankylosing spondylitis patients, synovial fluid was collected as well.

The instrument given in TCRdb is Illumina HiSeq 2500. Quantitative 5'-RACE with molecular barcodes was the method used to prepare the TCR beta libraries. As for the authors' bioinformatics: A new computational method based on a probabilistic model of VDJ rearrangement was used to identify disease-linked TCR variants. TCRdb itself trimmed the public reads at Q25 with fastp, ran MiXCR and retained productive beta chains. Identical CDR3 proteins give one entry, which carries the most common genes and DNA. The authors' filters were not applied to this entry. The sample yields 700,000 to 1,000,000 distinct CDR3 sequences; roughly 12% were counted once. The ten biggest clones cover more than 0.5% of the sample. Results and caveats for the whole study, not just this receptor: Some of the motif variants had been reported before in the synovial fluid and blood of reactive arthritis patients, a finding that suggests common disease-initiation mechanisms. The disease-linked clones were reported as significantly enriched in matched synovial fluid samples from ankylosing spondylitis patients. Blood from ankylosing spondylitis patients appeared to be characterized by a TCR beta motif composed of about 8 highly homologous amino acid variants. The disease-linked clones had a CD8+ phenotype and were found at relatively low frequencies in peripheral blood.

V is pruned by 1 base and J by 2 bases, leaving 0 bases of the junction without a gene match. The germline V gene supplies CDR1 SQVTM and CDR2 ANQGSEA. The CDR3 runs 13 residues from the cysteine to the phenylalanine. Kept here is only the CDR3 DNA, which spans 39 bases and is read in frame from base 1. This clonotype was detected many times. Its specific antigen is unknown. No quality values exist for individual bases; no much larger clone is one base distant. This clonotype originated in a male donor with ankylosing spondylitis. The rearranged chain carries TRBV29-1 and TRBJ2-7; 9 junctional bases match TRBD1. Specimen: blood, either unsorted or a sorted T cell fraction (not recorded which). The CDR3 reads CSVEGDRAYEQYF. The base sequence is TGCAGCGTTGAAGGGGACAGGGCCTACGAGCAGTACTTC.